Listed here are 6 T cell receptor beta chains from one sample, sequenced in a study of shared clonotypes between healthy human individuals. Generated by immunoSEQ multiplex PCR, the TCRdb table keeps only in-frame clones and is missing some. The sample includes about 1 million clones, approximately 68% seen only once; the top ten take about 1.5%. Material for sequencing was memory CD4+ T cells sorted from blood. Sample subset: CD45RA-negative fraction. All receptors derive from a man younger than 35 in good health.

The table lists this clone with a count of one. V is TRBV11-2 and J is TRBJ2-7, with 9 bases identical to TRBD2. Germline assignment: CDR1 SGHAT and CDR2 FQNNGV. This CDR3 contains 17 residues. V lost 0 bases, J lost 1 base, and 7 bases stayed unmatched. CDR3 bases: TGTGCCAGCAGCTTAGAATTAGGGACTAGCAGATCCTACGAGCAGTACTTC. It yields the protein CASSLELGTSRSYEQYF.

The chain uses TRBV14 and TRBJ1-6, with D perhaps matching TRBD1 (6 bases). V dropped 1 base and J dropped 9 bases, with 16 bases sitting between them. There are 16 residues in the CDR3. Germline V gene data show CDR1 as SGHDN and CDR2 as FVKESK. CDR3 DNA sequence: TGTGCCAGCAGCCAAGGGGGGGGCAGGGTGGCTTCACCCCTCCACTTT. It codes for CASSQGGGRVASPLHF. The variable domain in full, completed from reference TRBV14 and TRBJ1-6, reads EAGVTQFPSHSVIEKGQTVTLRCDPISGHDNLYWYRRVMGKEIKFLLHFVKESKQDESGMPNNRFLAERTGGTYSTLKVQPAELEDSGVYFCASSQGGGRVASPLHFGNGTRLTVT.

This clone was detected only a few times. The chain employs TRBV11-1 and TRBJ1-1; D is uncertain. V was clipped by 1 base and J by 1 base, with 7 bases between them. Germline CDR1 reads SGHAT; CDR2 reads FQDESV (reference sequence). The CDR3 has 14 amino acids. This CDR3 reads CASSLVVPNTEAFF. In nucleotides, the CDR3 is TGTGCCAGCAGCTTAGTGGTTCCGAACACTGAAGCTTTCTTT.

The V and J genes are TRBV9 and TRBJ1-1; no definite D call. This CDR3 spans 15 amino acids. Germline CDR1 is SGDLS and CDR2 is YYNGEE. Trimming stripped 3 bases from V and 2 bases from J, with 14 bases between. DNA for the CDR3: TGTGCCAGCAGCGCCGTCCGGATGGGTAACACTGAAGCTTTCTTT. Translating gives CASSAVRMGNTEAFF.

Details on this clone: A single base is all that separates this from a far larger clone, so a read error is likely. The CDR3 DNA reads as TGCGCCAGCAGTGATAACTATGGCTACACCTTC. It codes for CASSDNYGYTF. This chain uses TRBV5-1 with TRBJ1-2, with unresolved D. Trimming removed 5 bases at V and 1 base at J, with 3 bases between. Germline CDR1 SGHRS, CDR2 YFSETQ. The CDR3 consists of 11 residues. Looking up the rest from reference TRBV5-1 and TRBJ1-2 gives the full variable domain: KAGVTQTPRYLIKTRGQQVTLSCSPISGHRSVSWYQQTPGQGLQFLFEYFSETQRNKGNFPGRFSGRQFSNSRSEMNVSTLELGDSALYLCASSDNYGYTFGSGTRLTVV.

This chain connects TRBV6-1 to TRBJ2-3; D is perhaps TRBD2 (5 bases). V was cut by 3 bases and J by 0 bases, with 16 bases left in between. The CDR3 contains 17 residues. The germline V gene encodes CDR1 MNHNS and CDR2 SASEGT. The CDR3: CASSDLGGGGSTDTQYF. Written as DNA, the CDR3 is TGTGCCAGCAGTGATTTAGGCGGAGGCGGAAGCACAGATACGCAGTATTTT.